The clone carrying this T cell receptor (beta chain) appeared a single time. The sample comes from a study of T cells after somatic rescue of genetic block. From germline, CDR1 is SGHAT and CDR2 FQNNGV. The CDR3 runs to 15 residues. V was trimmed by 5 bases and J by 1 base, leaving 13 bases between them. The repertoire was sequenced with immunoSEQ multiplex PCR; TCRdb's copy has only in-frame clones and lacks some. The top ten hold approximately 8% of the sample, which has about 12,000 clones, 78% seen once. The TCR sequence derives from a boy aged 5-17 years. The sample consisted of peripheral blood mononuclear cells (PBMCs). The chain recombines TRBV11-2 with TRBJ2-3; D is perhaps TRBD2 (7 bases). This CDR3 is CASSMQGRGTDTQYF. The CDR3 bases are TGTGCCAGCAGCATGCAGGGGAGGGGCACAGATACGCAGTATTTT.